The 8 T cell receptor beta chains below were found in one sample sequenced in a study of blood T cell repertoires in COVID-19. The assay was immunoSEQ multiplex PCR, and TCRdb's table has in-frame clones only and misses some. The table has around 200,000 clones, approximately 87% seen once. The sample comprised peripheral blood. These receptors originate from a person aged 70 to 80 with COVID-19, enrolled during active disease.

V gene TRBV6-6 combines with J gene TRBJ2-5, with D hard to call. CDR3 size: 12 residues. Germline V gives CDR1 MNHNY, CDR2 SVGAGI (reference sequence). Deletions cut 5 bases from V and 0 bases from J, with 4 bases between. CDR3 loop: CASSEYQETQYF. In DNA form, the CDR3 reads TGTGCCAGCAGTGAGTACCAAGAGACCCAGTACTTC.

The V call is TRBV28, the J call TRBJ1-5; D is undetermined. Between the trimmed V and J ends, which lost 2 bases and 0 bases, there was a span of 11 bases. Germline CDR1 and CDR2: MDHEN and SYDVKM. The CDR3 runs 16 residues. CDR3 residues: CASSLRSSGSNQPQHF. The CDR3 DNA follows: TGTGCCAGCAGTTTACGGTCGTCGGGTAGCAATCAGCCCCAGCATTTT.

This clone has more than one count but fewer than ten. The CDR3 protein is CASSPVGLAGGNEQFF. The CDR3 DNA sequence: TGTGCCAGCAGCCCCGTCGGGCTAGCGGGAGGGAATGAGCAGTTCTTC. The chain employs TRBV5-8 and TRBJ2-1; 12 bases are a match to TRBD2. V shed 4 bases and J 7 bases; nucleotides not matched to a gene: 9. This CDR3 region has 16 residues. CDR1 is SGHTS, CDR2 YDEGEE, per germline.

This rearrangement joins TRBV28 to TRBJ1-1; TRBD1 agrees at 8 bases. Germline CDR1 and CDR2: MDHEN and SYDVKM. The CDR3 is 16 residues long. V was pared by 6 bases and J by 2 bases, with 11 bases of the junction left unmatched. This chain's CDR3 is CASSKSNRGTNTEAFF. Here the CDR3 DNA reads TGTGCCAGCAGCAAAAGTAACAGGGGGACCAACACTGAAGCTTTCTTT.

The sample holds a few counts of this clone. The chain has TRBV19 and TRBJ1-5, with a weak D call TRBD1 (6 bases). This CDR3 region has 15 residues. V shed 1 base and J shed 1 base, with 8 bases lying between them. Germline-derived CDR1 and CDR2 are LNHDA and SQIVND (reference sequence). This CDR3 is CASSIGQASNQPQHF. Written as DNA, the CDR3 is TGTGCCAGTAGTATAGGACAGGCAAGCAATCAGCCCCAGCATTTT.

The genes are TRBV16 and TRBJ1-6; 9 positions agree with TRBD1. The germline V gene encodes CDR1 KGHSY and CDR2 FQNENV. The CDR3 extends over 15 amino acids. The trim removed 2 bases at V and 7 bases at J, leaving 3 bases unmatched. The DNA for the CDR3 is TGTGCCAGCAGCCAAAGGACAGGGGAGAATTCACCCCTCCACTTT. Its translation is CASSQRTGENSPLHF.

The chain couples TRBV28 to TRBJ1-4, with 7 bases that match TRBD1. V lost 6 bases, J lost 8 bases, and 9 bases stayed unmatched. This CDR3 is built from 14 residues. Germline CDR1 and CDR2: MDHEN and SYDVKM. The CDR3 loop reads CASSPTGVGEKLFF. The CDR3 coding sequence is TGTGCCAGCAGCCCAACAGGGGTTGGGGAAAAACTGTTTTTT.

The V and J genes are TRBV7-6 and TRBJ2-5; 7 bases fit TRBD1. Germline V gene sequence: CDR1 SGHVS, CDR2 FNYEAQ. CDR3 length: 15 residues. V shed 0 bases and J 7 bases; nucleotides not matched to a gene: 8. The CDR3 protein is CASSLAGGDWGTQYF. CDR3 DNA sequence: TGTGCCAGCAGCTTAGCAGGGGGCGACTGGGGGACCCAGTACTTC.